Each of the 30 T cell receptor beta chains below was sequenced from the same sample in a study of control samples from healthy donors and cancer patients. Using immunoSEQ multiplex PCR, the repertoire was profiled, and TCRdb retains in-frame clones only, with some absent. The sample shows under 200,000 clones, roughly 93% of them seen only once. Sequencing used blood. These TCRs come from a woman aged 55-69 years in good health.

The J gene is TRBJ2-7, the V gene TRBV27; 9 bases are a match to TRBD1. J lost 3 bases, V lost 7 bases, and 10 bases had no gene match. From germline, CDR1 is MNHEY and CDR2 SMNVEV (reference sequence). The CDR3 length is 15 residues. The CDR3 DNA sequence: TGTGCCAGCACCCGATCGACAGGGGGATACTACGAGCAGTACTTC. This gives the protein CASTRSTGGYYEQYF.

The chain joins TRBV9 to TRBJ2-1; 10 positions agree with TRBD2. Germline V lookup: CDR1 SGDLS, CDR2 YYNGEE. V dropped 3 bases and J dropped 8; count of bases not matched to a gene: 11. The CDR3 length is 16 residues. The CDR3 region has the DNA TGTGCCAGCAGCGCCGGCGAGCTAGCGGGGGTCTATGAGCAGTTCTTC. It specifies CASSAGELAGVYEQFF.

This chain joins TRBV6-5 and TRBJ1-3; D is undetermined. The CDR3 loop spans 13 amino acids. V lost 6 bases, J lost 4 bases, and 10 bases lay in between. The V gene's germline CDR1 is MNHEY and CDR2 SVGAGI. The CDR3 protein is CASSLEGGNTIYF. The CDR3 DNA reads as TGTGCCAGCAGCCTGGAGGGAGGAAACACCATATATTTT.

This sequence joins TRBV5-4 and TRBJ1-2; 7 bases fit TRBD1. Trimming took 0 bases from V and 8 from J; bases not matched to a gene: 7. This CDR3 spans 14 amino acids. CDR1 SGHNT and CDR2 YYREEE come from the germline V gene (reference sequence). The CDR3 loop reads CASSLAGTVGGYTF. The CDR3 nucleotides are TGTGCCAGCAGCTTGGCCGGGACAGTGGGGGGCTACACCTTC.

V gene TRBV6-2 or TRBV6-3 combines with J gene TRBJ1-5; D might be TRBD1 (6 bases). The V end was cut by 3 bases, the J end by 0 bases, with 12 bases between. Germline CDR1 is MNHEY and CDR2 is SVGEGT. The CDR3 has 16 amino acids. The CDR3 nucleotides are TGTGCCAGCAGTTATCGAGGGGGGAATAGCAATCAGCCCCAGCATTTT. As protein: CASSYRGGNSNQPQHF.

The V and J genes are TRBV6-5 and TRBJ2-2; TRBD1 agrees at 8 bases. The CDR3 spans 14 residues. Germline V gene data show CDR1 as MNHEY and CDR2 as SVGAGI. V dropped 7 bases and J dropped 5; count of bases not matched to a gene: 6. The CDR3 DNA is TGTGCCAGCACTAGACAGGGGATAACCGGGGAGCTGTTTTTT. Its translation: CASTRQGITGELFF.

The CDR3 coding sequence is TGTGCCAGCACCCCTTACCGTTTCCTGGGACAGGGAGATTGGTATGGCTACACCTTC. Amino acids: CASTPYRFLGQGDWYGYTF. V is TRBV6-2 or TRBV6-3 and J is TRBJ1-2; 9 bases line up with TRBD1. Looked up from germline, CDR1 is MNHEY and CDR2 is SVGEGT. The CDR3 has 19 residues. V shed 7 bases, J shed 5 bases, and the junction held 23 bases outside the gene matches.

This clone was counted once. CDR3 residues: CASIRGRLGAGANVLTF. As DNA, the CDR3 is TGTGCCAGTATTAGGGGCAGGTTGGGGGCTGGGGCCAACGTCCTGACTTTC. The chain combines TRBV19 with TRBJ2-6; either TRBD1 or TRBD2 may fit D (5 bases each). Trimming cost V 7 bases and J 2 bases, with 18 bases left between them. CDR1 and CDR2 (germline): LNHDA, SQIVND (reference sequence). This CDR3 is 17 amino acids long.

V and J are TRBV5-6 and TRBJ1-1, with D perhaps matching TRBD1 (6 bases). Trimming cost V 4 bases and J 0 bases, with 19 bases left between them. Germline values: CDR1 SGHDT, CDR2 YYEEEE. This CDR3 is built from 17 residues. CDR3 nucleotide sequence: TGTGCCAGCAGCCACCGTAGAGCCAGGGGCATGAACACTGAAGCTTTCTTT. This sequence encodes CASSHRRARGMNTEAFF. The variable domain in full, completed from reference TRBV5-6 and TRBJ1-1, reads DAGVTQSPTHLIKTRGQQVTLRCSPKSGHDTVSWYQQALGQGPQFIFQYYEEEERQRGNFPDRFSGHQFPNYSSELNVNALLLGDSALYLCASSHRRARGMNTEAFFGQGTRLTVV.

The chain links TRBV4-1 to TRBJ1-2; D is unclear. CDR1 MGHRA and CDR2 YSYEKL come from the germline V gene. The CDR3 runs to 13 residues. V was trimmed by 1 base and J by 8 bases, leaving 11 bases between them. The CDR3 loop reads CASSQVMASGYTF. The CDR3 nucleotides read TGCGCCAGCAGCCAAGTTATGGCCTCGGGCTACACCTTC.

The rearrangement uses TRBV6-2 or TRBV6-3 and TRBJ2-3, with 7 positions matching TRBD1. The germline V gene encodes CDR1 MNHEY and CDR2 SVGEGT. V shed 2 bases and J 1 base; nucleotides not matched to a gene: 9. This CDR3 has 17 amino acids. CDR3 coding DNA: TGTGCCAGCAGTTACCCCCGACAGGGATCGGGCACAGATACGCAGTATTTT. The encoded protein is CASSYPRQGSGTDTQYF.

This chain links TRBV7-3 with TRBJ2-3, with 8 bases that match TRBD2. The length of the CDR3 is 17 residues. J was trimmed by 4 bases and V by 5 bases; bases with no gene match: 14. Germline CDR1 and CDR2: SGHTA and FQGTGA. The CDR3 is CASSLTGGPWFSDTQYF. The DNA of the CDR3 is TGTGCCAGCAGCCTTACGGGGGGGCCGTGGTTTTCAGATACGCAGTATTTT.

The chain joins TRBV19 to TRBJ1-4; TRBD1 matches 7 bases. Per the germline V gene, CDR1 is LNHDA and CDR2 is SQIVND (reference sequence). The ends lost 2 bases at V and 6 bases at J; junction bases unmatched: 6. CDR3 length: 15 amino acids. CDR3 coding DNA: TGTGCCAGTAGTATAACAGGGGCGCAGGATGAAAAACTGTTTTTT. It specifies CASSITGAQDEKLFF. Full variable domain (rest looked up from reference TRBV19 and TRBJ1-4): DGGITQSPKYLFRKEGQNVTLSCEQNLNHDAMYWYRQDPGQGLRLIYYSQIVNDFQKGDIAEGYSVSREKKESFPLTVTSAQKNPTAFYLCASSITGAQDEKLFFGSGTQLSVL.

This clone was seen more than once but under ten times. The J gene is TRBJ1-2, the V gene TRBV24-1; D uncertain. The CDR3 contains 13 residues. With 4 bases removed from V and 3 bases from J, the gap between germline ends came to 8 bases. In germline, CDR1 is KGHDR, CDR2 SFDVKD. The CDR3 DNA reads TGTGCCACCAGTGAAACGGCCTACTATGGCTACACCTTC. It is translated as CATSETAYYGYTF.

This sequence joins TRBV6-5 and TRBJ1-2; TRBD1 matches 10 bases. Germline-derived CDR1 and CDR2 are MNHEY and SVGAGI. The V segment lost 5 bases and the J segment 10 bases; nucleotides outside the gene matches: 13. The CDR3 runs 15 residues. In nucleotides, the CDR3 is TGTGCCAGCAGTCCGAACCGGGACAGGGGTAAAGTCTACACCTTC. It codes for CASSPNRDRGKVYTF.

CDR3 loop: CASSQGPDLVYEQYF. CDR3 DNA sequence: TGTGCCAGCAGTCAAGGACCAGATCTTGTCTACGAGCAGTACTTC. This chain links TRBV6-6 with TRBJ2-7; D is unclear. V lost 5 bases and J 3 bases, leaving 17 bases between the germline ends. The CDR3 extends over 15 amino acids. The germline V gene has CDR1 MNHNY and CDR2 SVGAGI (reference sequence).

A note on this clone: Since the CDR3 does not end with the conserved phenylalanine or tryptophan, this likely comes from a read error. The DNA is omitted, as the CDR3 cannot be located on it reliably, and the CDR3 follows TCRdb's listing. The chain links TRBV7-9 to TRBJ1-3. Germline lookup yields CDR1 SEHNR and CDR2 FQNEAQ (reference sequence). The CDR3 totals 9 residues, both ends included. The CDR3 protein is CATSGPTRL.

CDR3 coding DNA: TGTGCCAGCAGCTCCAGGGTAAACACCGGGGAGCTGTTTTTT. Translated: CASSSRVNTGELFF. The genes are TRBV2 and TRBJ2-2, with D possibly being TRBD1 (5 bases). The ends were cut back, 6 bases at V and 2 bases at J, with 10 bases in the middle. Germline-derived CDR1 and CDR2 are SNHLY and FYNNEI. This CDR3 comprises 14 residues.

This clone was seen a single time. The J gene is TRBJ2-7, the V gene TRBV7-2; 7 bases agree with TRBD1. This CDR3 contains 16 residues. V gave up 3 bases and J gave up 1 base; unmatched junction bases: 9. The germline gives CDR1 SGHTA, CDR2 FQGNSA. CDR3 region: CASSFHSDRPSYEQYF. Here the CDR3 DNA reads TGTGCCAGCAGCTTCCATTCGGACAGGCCTTCCTACGAGCAGTACTTC.

The chain is built from TRBV18 and TRBJ1-1; 8 positions match TRBD1. CDR3 length: 14 amino acids. With 4 bases clipped from V and 4 bases from J, the junction kept 5 bases outside the gene matches. Germline V gene data show CDR1 as KGHSH and CDR2 as LQKENI. The CDR3 is CASSQGQGVTEAFF. CDR3 nucleotides: TGTGCCAGCTCACAAGGACAGGGTGTCACTGAAGCTTTCTTT.

The chain combines TRBV6-4 with TRBJ2-3; 13 bases fit TRBD2. V shed 1 base, J shed 2 bases, and the junction held 3 bases outside the gene matches. Germline CDR1 is MRHNA and CDR2 is SNTAGT. The CDR3 spans 17 residues. The CDR3 sequence is CASSDWTSGGYTDTQYF. CDR3 coding DNA: TGTGCCAGCAGTGACTGGACTAGCGGGGGATACACAGATACGCAGTATTTT.

This clone was detected once. The rearrangement uses TRBV11-2 and TRBJ1-2; D remains ambiguous. The CDR3 sequence is 14 residues long. CDR1 is SGHAT and CDR2 is FQNNGV in the germline V gene. The ends were cut back, 1 base at V and 5 bases at J, with 11 bases in the middle. The CDR3 sequence: CASSLGAKGYGYTF. CDR3 in DNA: TGTGCCAGCAGCTTAGGCGCCAAAGGATATGGCTACACCTTC.

The chain recombines TRBV5-4 with TRBJ1-1; 8 bases match TRBD1. CDR3 size: 15 residues. With V trimmed by 5 bases and J by 1 base, 7 bases remained unmatched. The germline gives CDR1 SGHNT, CDR2 YYREEE (reference sequence). CDR3 loop: CASRRTGRTNTEAFF. The DNA for the CDR3 is TGTGCCAGCAGGAGGACAGGGAGGACGAACACTGAAGCTTTCTTT.

The rearrangement uses TRBV18 and TRBJ1-1; no firm D call. CDR1 is KGHSH, CDR2 LQKENI, per germline. Trimming shortened V by 0 bases and J by 1 base, and 9 bases separated the two germline ends. This CDR3 has 15 amino acids. CDR3 in amino acids: CASSPPGYRNTEAFF. Written as DNA, the CDR3 is TGTGCCAGCTCACCACCGGGGTATCGGAACACTGAAGCTTTCTTT.

The chain carries TRBV19 and TRBJ1-6; 7 bases are shared with TRBD1. This CDR3 contains 14 residues. V shed 4 bases, J shed 7 bases, and the junction held 4 bases outside the gene matches. Germline V gene data show CDR1 as LNHDA and CDR2 as SQIVND (reference sequence). The CDR3 region has the DNA TGTGCCAGTAGTAGGGGACAGATCAATTCACCCCTCCACTTT. Translation: CASSRGQINSPLHF.

The chain uses TRBV10-3 and TRBJ1-5; 9 positions agree with TRBD1. Looked up from germline, CDR1 is ENHRY and CDR2 is SYGVKD. The CDR3 spans 14 residues. Trimming removed 4 bases from V and 8 bases from J; junction bases left unmatched: 6. In DNA, the CDR3 is TGTGCCATCAGTGCAGGACAGGGGAATAAGCCCCAGCATTTT. The encoded protein is CAISAGQGNKPQHF.

The chain couples TRBV5-1 to TRBJ2-1; 7 bases match TRBD2. The CDR3 has 20 residues. Germline V gene data show CDR1 as SGHRS and CDR2 as YFSETQ. V lost 0 bases and J lost 8; bases outside the gene matches: 23. CDR3 bases: TGCGCCAGCAGCTTGGCCCTTTTTTCGCGCGGGGGAATTTTATCTTATGAGCAGTTCTTC. The encoded protein is CASSLALFSRGGILSYEQFF. The whole variable domain, remainder taken from reference TRBV5-1 and TRBJ2-1, is KAGVTQTPRYLIKTRGQQVTLSCSPISGHRSVSWYQQTPGQGLQFLFEYFSETQRNKGNFPGRFSGRQFSNSRSEMNVSTLELGDSALYLCASSLALFSRGGILSYEQFFGPGTRLTVL.

The chain joins TRBV7-9 to TRBJ1-5; 9 nucleotides match TRBD1. Germline V gives CDR1 SEHNR, CDR2 FQNEAQ (reference sequence). V was pared by 8 bases and J by 3 bases, with 8 bases of the junction left unmatched. The CDR3 totals 15 residues. The CDR3 region is CASGRTGDYNQPQHF. The CDR3 DNA is TGTGCCAGCGGGAGGACAGGGGACTACAATCAGCCCCAGCATTTT.

The chain carries TRBV19 and TRBJ1-5; 7 bases are a match to TRBD1. This CDR3 region has 16 residues. After removal of 5 bases from V and 3 bases from J, the junction contained 10 bases not matched to a gene. Germline V gives CDR1 LNHDA, CDR2 SQIVND (reference sequence). The CDR3 coding sequence is TGTGCCAGTAGTCCCTCCCGACAGGGATACAATCAGCCCCAGCATTTT. This gives the protein CASSPSRQGYNQPQHF. Supplemented by reference TRBV19 and TRBJ1-5, the full variable domain reads DGGITQSPKYLFRKEGQNVTLSCEQNLNHDAMYWYRQDPGQGLRLIYYSQIVNDFQKGDIAEGYSVSREKKESFPLTVTSAQKNPTAFYLCASSPSRQGYNQPQHFGDGTRLSIL.

The genes are TRBV18 and TRBJ1-1; D unclear. The CDR3 is made up of 14 amino acids. CDR1 is KGHSH, CDR2 LQKENI, per germline. Trimming pared 2 bases from V and 4 bases from J, leaving 11 bases between. The CDR3 protein is CASSPVSWGTEAFF. CDR3 sequence (DNA): TGTGCCAGCTCACCAGTCTCTTGGGGCACTGAAGCTTTCTTT.